Listed below are T cell receptor beta chains from one sample, sequenced in a study of tumor-infiltrating lymphocytes in primary liver carcinoma. A single record per CDR3 protein comes from TCRdb applying MiXCR to the multiplex PCR reads. The sample lists 300,000 to 350,000 distinct CDR3 sequences, around three fifths occurring once. Sequences were obtained from peripheral blood. Source of these receptors: a man in his forties or fifties with primary liver carcinoma and hepatitis B virus infection. Both conserved end residues are part of each CDR3. Fields, in order: J gene, CDR3 length, V gene, clone size, D gene, CDR3 DNA, CDR3 protein. A D gene is named only where the DNA matches it firmly. Clone sizes are given selectively: once, few, many, or a class where the clone is expanded.

TRBJ2-2	15	TRBV5-4	NA	NA	TGTGCCAGCAGCCGAGGGGCGGCATTCACCGGGGAGCTGTTTTTT	CASSRGAAFTGELFF
TRBJ2-7	17	TRBV28	NA	TRBD2	TGTGCCAGCAGTTTACCCCACGGGGGGGGAAGCTCCTACGAGCAATACTTC	CASSLPHGGGSSYEQYF
TRBJ1-2	15	TRBV30	NA	TRBD1	TGTGCCTGGAGTACCCCGGGACAGGGGGTAAATGGCTACACCTTC	CAWSTPGQGVNGYTF
TRBJ1-5	14	TRBV12-3/TRBV12-4	many	NA	TGTGCCAGCAGTTTAAGCTTGGGGAATCAGCCCCAGCATTTT	CASSLSLGNQPQHF
TRBJ2-5	15	TRBV11-3	NA	TRBD2	TGTGCCAGCAGTAAGGGACTAGCGGGACGAGAGACCCAGTACTTC	CASSKGLAGRETQYF
TRBJ1-4	16	TRBV28	NA	NA	TGTGCCAGCAGAACCCCTCGCCAGGGCGGTAATGAAAAACTGTTTTTT	CASRTPRQGGNEKLFF
TRBJ2-1	12	TRBV12-3/TRBV12-4	many	NA	TGTGCCAGCACCGGAAATTACAATGAGCAGTTCTTC	CASTGNYNEQFF
TRBJ2-7	14	TRBV28	NA	NA	TGTGCCAGCAGCTCGGGACAATTCTCCTACGAGCAGTACTTC	CASSSGQFSYEQYF
TRBJ2-1	17	TRBV28	NA	NA	TGTGCCAGCAGTTTGATAAGCCCACCGGGCCGCCTCCAGGGGCAGTTCTTC	CASSLISPPGRLQGQFF
TRBJ2-5	13	TRBV23-1	few	NA	TGCGCCAGCAGTCAATACAGCCAAGAGACCCAGTACTTC	CASSQYSQETQYF
TRBJ2-1	16	TRBV10-3	few	TRBD2	TGTGCCATCACCGAGACTAGCGGGAGCAGGAGCAATGAGCAGTTCTTC	CAITETSGSRSNEQFF
TRBJ1-5	18	TRBV6-2/TRBV6-3	NA	NA	TGTGCCAGCAGTTACTCCCTTAATATGGTGGGCAGCAATCAGCCCCAGCATTTT	CASSYSLNMVGSNQPQHF
TRBJ2-5	12	TRBV6-5	many	NA	TGTGCCAGTGGGGACACTCAAGAGACCCAGTACTTC	CASGDTQETQYF
TRBJ1-1	13	TRBV29-1	medium-sized	NA	TGCAGCGTTGTCCATTCCATGAACACTGAAGCTTTCTTT	CSVVHSMNTEAFF
TRBJ2-5	14	TRBV29-1	NA	NA	TGCAGCGTTGAACATTGGTCAATCCAAGGGACCCAGTACTTC	CSVEHWSIQGTQYF
TRBJ1-3	16	TRBV28	NA	NA	TGTGCCAGCAGTTTACAGGGGACTTTCTCTGGAAACACCATATATTTT	CASSLQGTFSGNTIYF
TRBJ2-7	14	TRBV6-6	NA	TRBD2	TGTGCCAGCAGTTTAGCGGGATCCCCTATCGAGCAGTACTTC	CASSLAGSPIEQYF